This TCR beta chain is drawn from a study of early T cells in non-severe SARS-CoV-2 infection (dated by TCRdb to the early 2020s). At the level of the whole study: Because TCR sequencing relied on bulk RNA taken from unsorted whole blood, pairing of alpha and beta chains was not possible. Beyond this particular receptor, the publication reports: VDJdb matching was skewed toward anti-spike CD8 responses and likely underestimated virus-specific expansions, missing private and CD4 specificities.

This clonotype showed up just a few times. Its binding antigen is unknown. The record has no base qualities; no much larger clone is one base away. Libraries were prepared through 5' RACE. Data came from a NextSeq 500. In the TCR library protocol, unique molecular identifiers were attached to individual cDNA molecules to correct for PCR bias and sequencing error. Both TCR alpha and beta chains were sequenced, and tight co-correlation was observed between alpha and beta sequence abundances in each sample. On the study's bioinformatics: V gene, J gene and CDR3 annotation of TCR sequences was performed with Decombinator V4. TCRs were defined as expanded if a significant change between any two time points was detected under a Poisson model with p below 0.0001. Abundances of TCRs were expressed as counts per million after normalisation to the total number of TCRs sequenced in each sample. VDJdb, accessed on 1 November 2021, was searched for TCRs annotated for CMV, EBV and SARS-CoV-2, and TCRs annotated for more than one antigen were excluded. The raw public data were reprocessed by TCRdb itself: fastp quality trimming at Q25, MiXCR clonotype calling, in-frame beta chains only. Each CDR3 protein gets just one entry, which takes the most common genes and DNA from the rows behind it. The V and J calls and clone size come from TCRdb's table, not from the authors' own analysis. The sample table contains more than 85,000 distinct CDR3 sequences; only one count was recorded for roughly 12% of them. Around 4.1% of the sample lies in the top ten.

A case-control design nested within a healthcare worker cohort in London, UK, was used, with weekly nasopharyngeal swab PCR tests and blood sampling performed. Healthcare workers were enrolled in the week of the UK lockdown, from 23 to 31 March 2020, and were followed every week for up to about 16 weeks. The specimen was whole blood, collected at baseline. This clonotype originated in an adult who was a healthcare worker with PCR-confirmed SARS-CoV-2 infection or an uninfected control (not recorded which).

The CDR3 has the sequence CASSPPGGLPSGEQYF. The DNA is TGTGCCAGTAGCCCTCCTGGGGGGCTCCCCTCGGGCGAGCAGTACTTC. This receptor chain uses TRBV19 and TRBJ2-7; the D gene could be TRBD1 or TRBD2, each one agreeing over 6 bases. The CDR3 goes from the cysteine to the phenylalanine over 16 residues. The sequence is cut down to CDR3 DNA, 48 bases in frame from base 1. Reading the germline V gene (reference sequence) gives CDR1 LNHDA and CDR2 SQIVND. The germline ends are 24 bases apart after V is trimmed by 6 bases and J by 6 bases.